This T cell receptor beta chain is from a study of blood T cells in healthy people across ages (dated by TCRdb to between 2014 and 2017). About the study as a whole: In model experiments, roughly one uniquely barcoded TCR beta cDNA molecule per two T cells was captured by template switching. Using deep sequencing normalized with unique cDNA molecular identifiers, the study measured how TCR beta repertoire diversity changes with age. Four age groups were formed from the donors: young (average about 17 years), middle-aged (around 41), aged (about 62) and long-lived (about 80). Using the same blood draw, the study looked at two additional independent replicas of 1 million unique cDNA reads for two donors, one aged 18 to 29 and the other aged 80 or older.

From its cysteine to its phenylalanine, the CDR3 spans 15 amino acids. This entry keeps only the CDR3 DNA: 45 bases, framed from base 1. Relative to germline, V is missing 8 bases and J is missing 2 bases, with 4 bases of the junction outside any gene match. The germline V gene specifies KGHDR as CDR1 and SFDVKD as CDR2. Library method: 5' RACE. Sequencing took place on an Illumina HiSeq 2500. The second PCR ran for roughly 7 to 12 cycles and used a J-beta primer mix along with a sample-barcoded 5' primer. A template-switch 5' adaptor carrying 12 random nucleotides introduced a unique molecular identifier onto each TCR beta cDNA molecule. Each sample yielded at least 2.5 million CDR3-containing paired-end reads. First-strand cDNA synthesis was performed from all RNA using the Mint cDNA synthesis kit, with priming by a TRBC-specific oligonucleotide. After uracil-DNA glycosylase treatment, a first 18-cycle PCR used universal primers M1SS and BC2_uni_R on all cDNA. On the authors' methods: For normalization, 1 million high-quality reads were randomly selected from each sample, with every read carrying a distinct molecular identifier. Instead of being binned into consensus sequences, reads that shared molecular identifiers were thrown out. CDR3 identification, clonotype clustering and error correction used MiTCR with a Q25 quality threshold and the strictest error-elimination algorithm. Lower-bound total TCR beta diversity was estimated with a nonparametric unseen species model using Euler transformation. The public sequencing data were trimmed at Q25 with fastp and processed into clonotypes with MiXCR by TCRdb, which kept only in-frame beta chains. All rows with the same CDR3 protein become a single entry with the most common DNA and genes. In this record, the V and J calls reflect TCRdb's handling and not the investigators' own analysis. The sample table shows 760,000 or so distinct CDR3 sequences, and around 25% are seen once. The ten most abundant clones make up roughly 9% of the sample.

This clonotype was counted between two and nine times. Its antigen remains unidentified. Base qualities are not at hand, and no much larger clone is one base apart. The research as a whole found: Observed TCR beta diversity per million T cells fell roughly linearly with age, and a significant reduction was already apparent by age roughly 40. Estimates of total diversity based on one million sequenced T cells were considered lower bounds and underestimates. Compared with the aged group, the long-lived group had more naive CD4+ T cells, fewer expanded clones and increased TCR diversity, suggesting age selection. Because donor CMV infection status was unknown, age-related changes in expanded clonotypes were potentially confounded. Because profiling used bulk unsorted PBMCs, naive and antigen-experienced compartments could not be compared conclusively. A strong correlation was found between observed TCR beta diversity and the percentage of naive T cells measured by flow cytometry.

Donors were 39 systemically healthy Caucasian individuals from Russia aged roughly 6 to 95 years. Each donor gave approximately 9.4 milliliters of peripheral blood, drawn into EDTA-treated Vacutainer tubes. Ficoll-Paque density-gradient centrifugation was used to isolate PBMCs, with at least 7 million obtained per sample. Total RNA, at least 6 micrograms per sample, was extracted from PBMCs with Trizol reagent. For every donor, an aliquot of PBMCs went through flow cytometry to measure the percentages of naive CD45RAhigh/CD27high T cells. These records were also assigned to another study, of T cells of mothers and their children. The second investigation adds: Donors were nine systemically healthy Caucasian individuals: three mothers and their six children. cDNA synthesis consumed the entire amount of extracted RNA, loaded at about 1.5 ug RNA in each 15 ul reaction. In the second PCR, the M1S primer added sample barcodes and 2-4 random nucleotides. Over 8.5 million TCR beta CDR3 reads were obtained for each mother, and approximately 3 million reads were obtained for each child. Thymic selection shapes the output of TCR recombination in a similar way in related and unrelated pairs, and inherited differences have a minor effect. Normalized repertoire overlap was always found to be slightly, but never significantly, higher in related mother-child pairs than in unrelated mother-child pairs. No persistent microchimeric T cell clones were found, with a detection sensitivity of roughly 99 clones per million clonotypes. Deep NGS was used in the study to compare the TCR beta repertoires of mothers and children and to look for features that separate related mother-child pairs from unrelated individuals. On average, the children were approximately 11 +/- 4 years old, while the mothers were approximately 40 +/- 4 years old. After adapter ligation with NEBNext reagents, the libraries were sequenced on Illumina HiSeq 2000 with 100+100 nt paired-end reads. To prevent cross-contamination, the mother and child libraries were prepared one month apart and sequenced in separate runs. Each donor had between about 450,000 and 2,100,000 distinct TCR beta clonotypes identified. Naive TCR beta clonotypes were estimated from low-frequency clonotypes matched to each donor's FACS-determined naive share, without sorting.

The sample was blood. The V and J segments used are TRBV24-1 and TRBJ2-3, and 12 bases in between align with TRBD2. This receptor was obtained from a boy younger than 18 in good health. The CDR3 protein: CATTRTSGDTDTQYF. The bases are TGTGCCACCACCAGGACTAGCGGGGACACAGATACGCAGTATTTT.